This note documents a single T cell receptor beta chain sequence. Libraries were prepared by immunoSEQ multiplex PCR; TCRdb keeps only in-frame clonotypes and omits some of them. The repertoire includes 500,000 to 850,000 clones, approximately 89% of them detected once, and under 0.01% sits in the top ten. This sample is part of a study of shared T cell receptors in the human thymus. The CDR3 covers 15 residues. Between the trimmed V and J ends, which lost 5 bases and 2 bases, there was a span of 16 bases. In germline, CDR1 is MNHEY, CDR2 SMNVEV (reference sequence). This same sample was also part of a study on human thymus T cells. According to that study: In corrective heart surgery, resections were taken, and these provided the thymus tissue. Both thymic and peripheral blood repertoires showed apparently biased V and J usage. A high degree of thymic repertoire overlap among unrelated individuals was reported in related research.

The sequence was obtained from a boy under three years old with a congenital heart defect. The sequencing sample was made of thymocytes. V gene TRBV27 combines with J gene TRBJ2-7; a weak D match, TRBD2 (6 bases). This CDR3 is CASSPYWRGAYEQYF. CDR3 bases: TGTGCCAGCAGTCCATACTGGCGGGGCGCCTACGAGCAGTACTTC.